Listed here is a single T cell receptor (beta chain). The antigen is unknown. 13 Jbeta primers and 60 Vbeta primers were used for the PCR. Original data processing: In a later analysis, the count reached tens of millions of unique TCR beta chains, with 10 million to 11 million shared. Repertoires were generated with immunoSEQ multiplex PCR, while TCRdb's copy carries only in-frame clones and drops some. The V and J calls and clone size come from that table; D and trimming were worked out from the DNA. Among 150,000 to 200,000 clones listed, roughly 82% were seen once. V gave up 2 bases and J gave up 4 bases; unmatched junction bases: 1. Germline V gene data show CDR1 as SGHVS and CDR2 as FNYEAQ. This CDR3 contains 15 residues. This entry is derived from a study of cytomegalovirus exposure and HLA in healthy donors. Whole-study findings and limits: It was in a later analysis that TCR association rates were seen to vary by HLA locus, highest for DRB1 and lowest for HLA-C. In a later analysis, V- and J-gene trimming of beta chains associated with a DCLRE1C missense variant, replicated independently.

The sample was PBMCs. The receptor was derived from a man aged 50-59 years in good health and CMV-seropositive. J is TRBJ2-2 and V is TRBV7-6; TRBD2 agrees at 10 bases. This CDR3 reads CASSLRLAGTGELFF. The CDR3 DNA reads as TGTGCCAGCAGCTTACGACTAGCGGGCACCGGGGAGCTGTTTTTT.